What follows is one T cell receptor (beta chain) and its context. The antigen is undetermined. The CDR3 has 17 residues. With 5 bases clipped from V and 0 bases from J, the junction kept 7 bases outside the gene matches. Germline values: CDR1 MDHEN, CDR2 SYDVKM. The record originates from a study of cytomegalovirus exposure and HLA in healthy donors. Findings and limits, study-wide: Rare TCR sequences dominated, though some public TCRs recurred in many donors. Sequencing likely caused a cluster of highly shared sequence variants. Productive status was seen about 87% or about 30% of the time for most TCR beta V segments in an earlier analysis.

The PCR contained 60 Vbeta and 13 Jbeta primers. Libraries were prepared by immunoSEQ multiplex PCR; TCRdb keeps only in-frame clonotypes and omits some of them. The data include some 200,000 clones; the top ten clones carry 0.9% to 1.4%. What was sequenced was PBMCs. This TCR was recovered from a girl under 10 years old in good health and CMV-seropositive. The chain recombines TRBV28 with TRBJ2-6, with 7 positions matching TRBD2. CDR3 in amino acids: CASSPTGGNSGANVLTF. CDR3 sequence (DNA): TGTGCCAGCAGTCCCACGGGGGGAAACTCTGGGGCCAACGTCCTGACTTTC.